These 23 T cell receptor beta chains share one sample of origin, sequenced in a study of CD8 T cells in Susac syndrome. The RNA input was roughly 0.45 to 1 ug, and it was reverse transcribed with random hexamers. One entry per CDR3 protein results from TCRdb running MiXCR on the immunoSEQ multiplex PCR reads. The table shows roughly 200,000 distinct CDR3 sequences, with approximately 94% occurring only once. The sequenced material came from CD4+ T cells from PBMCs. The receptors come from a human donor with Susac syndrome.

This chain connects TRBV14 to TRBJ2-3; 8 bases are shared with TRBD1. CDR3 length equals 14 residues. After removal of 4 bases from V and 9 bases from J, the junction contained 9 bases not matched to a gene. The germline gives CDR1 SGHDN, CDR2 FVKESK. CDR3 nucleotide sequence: TGTGCCAGCAGCCCTATCCGGGACAGGCAAACGCAGTATTTT. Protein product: CASSPIRDRQTQYF.

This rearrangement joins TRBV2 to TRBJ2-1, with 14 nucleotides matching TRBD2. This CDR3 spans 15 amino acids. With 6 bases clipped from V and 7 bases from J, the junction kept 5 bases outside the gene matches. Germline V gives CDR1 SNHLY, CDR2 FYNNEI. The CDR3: CASSYGLAGGNEQFF. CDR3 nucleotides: TGTGCCAGCAGCTACGGACTAGCGGGGGGTAATGAGCAGTTCTTC.

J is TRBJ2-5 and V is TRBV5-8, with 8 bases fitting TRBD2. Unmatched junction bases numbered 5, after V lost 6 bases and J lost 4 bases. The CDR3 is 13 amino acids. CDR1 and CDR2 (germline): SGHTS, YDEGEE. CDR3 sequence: CASTGGGRETQYF. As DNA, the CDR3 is TGTGCCAGCACCGGGGGGGGGCGAGAGACCCAGTACTTC.

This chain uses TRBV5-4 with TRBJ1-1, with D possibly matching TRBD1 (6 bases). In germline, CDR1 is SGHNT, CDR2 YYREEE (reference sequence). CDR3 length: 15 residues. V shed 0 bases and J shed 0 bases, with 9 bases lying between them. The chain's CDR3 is CASSLEAGVNTEAFF. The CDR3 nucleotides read TGTGCCAGCAGCTTGGAGGCAGGGGTGAACACTGAAGCTTTCTTT.

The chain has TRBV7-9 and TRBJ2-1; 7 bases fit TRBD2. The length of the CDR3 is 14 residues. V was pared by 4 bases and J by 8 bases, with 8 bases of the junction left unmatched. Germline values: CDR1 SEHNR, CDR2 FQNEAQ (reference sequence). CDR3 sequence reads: CASSSVLAADEQFF. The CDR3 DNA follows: TGTGCCAGCAGCTCAGTTCTAGCGGCGGATGAGCAGTTCTTC.

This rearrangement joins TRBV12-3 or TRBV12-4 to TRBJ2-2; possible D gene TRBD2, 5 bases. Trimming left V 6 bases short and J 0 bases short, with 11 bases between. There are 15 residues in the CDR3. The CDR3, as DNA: TGTGCCAGCAGATCCGGGATGGCGAACACCGGGGAGCTGTTTTTT. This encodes CASRSGMANTGELFF.

The CDR3 DNA is TGTGCCAGCAGCCACGCCAGGAGCTCTGGAAACACCATATATTTT. Its protein is CASSHARSSGNTIYF. The chain recombines TRBV3-1 with TRBJ1-3; D call uncertain. Germline-derived CDR1 and CDR2 are LGHDT and YNNKEL (reference sequence). The CDR3 runs 15 residues. V dropped 3 bases and J dropped 0 bases, with 9 bases sitting between them.

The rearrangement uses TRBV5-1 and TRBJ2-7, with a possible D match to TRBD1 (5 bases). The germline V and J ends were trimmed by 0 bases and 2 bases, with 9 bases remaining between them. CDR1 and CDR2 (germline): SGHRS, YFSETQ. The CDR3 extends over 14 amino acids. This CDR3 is CASSLEGAPYEQYF. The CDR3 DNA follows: TGCGCCAGCAGCTTGGAAGGGGCACCCTACGAGCAGTACTTC.

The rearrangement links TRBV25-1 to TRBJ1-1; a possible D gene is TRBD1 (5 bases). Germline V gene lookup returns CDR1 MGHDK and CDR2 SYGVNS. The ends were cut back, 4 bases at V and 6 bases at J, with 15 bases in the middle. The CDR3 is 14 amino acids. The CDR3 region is CASSGQGSYAEAFF. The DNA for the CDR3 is TGTGCCAGCAGTGGTCAGGGCTCGTACGCTGAAGCTTTCTTT.

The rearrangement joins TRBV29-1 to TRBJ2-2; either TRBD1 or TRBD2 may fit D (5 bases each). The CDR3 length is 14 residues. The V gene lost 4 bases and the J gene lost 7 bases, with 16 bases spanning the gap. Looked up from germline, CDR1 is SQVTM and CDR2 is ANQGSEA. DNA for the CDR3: TGCAGCGTTGTGTCCGGGGCGAGGGACGGGGAGCTGTTTTTT. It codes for CSVVSGARDGELFF.

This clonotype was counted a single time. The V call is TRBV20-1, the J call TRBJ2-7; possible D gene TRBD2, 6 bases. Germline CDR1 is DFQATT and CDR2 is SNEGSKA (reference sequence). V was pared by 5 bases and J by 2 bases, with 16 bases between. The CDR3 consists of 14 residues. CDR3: CSASSGTGTYEQYF. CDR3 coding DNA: TGCAGTGCTTCCTCCGGGACTGGAACCTACGAGCAGTACTTC.

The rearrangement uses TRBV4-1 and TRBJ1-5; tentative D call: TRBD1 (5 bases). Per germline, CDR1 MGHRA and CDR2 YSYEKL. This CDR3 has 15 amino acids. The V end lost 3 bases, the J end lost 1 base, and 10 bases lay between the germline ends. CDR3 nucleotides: TGCGCCAGCAGCCACCACCGGGACAGCAATCAGCCCCAGCATTTT. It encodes CASSHHRDSNQPQHF.

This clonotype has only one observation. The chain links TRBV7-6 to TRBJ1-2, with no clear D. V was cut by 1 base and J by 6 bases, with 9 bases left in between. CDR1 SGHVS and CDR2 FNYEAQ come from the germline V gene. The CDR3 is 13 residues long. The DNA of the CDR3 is TGTGCCAGCAGCTTAGGGGCCCGTGATGGCTACACCTTC. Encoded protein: CASSLGARDGYTF.

The CDR3 is CASSFQITDTQYF. The CDR3 nucleotides read TGTGCCAGCAGTTTCCAGATCACAGATACGCAGTATTTT. The V and J genes are TRBV6-5 and TRBJ2-3; D is unclear. The CDR3 consists of 13 residues. Germline-derived CDR1 and CDR2 are MNHEY and SVGAGI. The V end lost 4 bases, the J end lost 2 bases, and 7 bases lay between the germline ends.

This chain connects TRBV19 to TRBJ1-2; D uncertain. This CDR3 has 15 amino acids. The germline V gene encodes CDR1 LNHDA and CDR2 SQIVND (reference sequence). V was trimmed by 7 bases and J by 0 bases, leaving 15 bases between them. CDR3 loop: CASTIRGDTNYGYTF. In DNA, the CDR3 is TGTGCCAGTACCATACGGGGAGATACTAACTATGGCTACACCTTC.

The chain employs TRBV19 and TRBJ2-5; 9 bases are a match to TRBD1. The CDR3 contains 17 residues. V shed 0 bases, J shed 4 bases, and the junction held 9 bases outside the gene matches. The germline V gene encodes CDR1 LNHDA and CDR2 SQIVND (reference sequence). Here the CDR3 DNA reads TGTGCCAGTAGTATAGACTCGAGGGACAGGGCGACAGAGACCCAGTACTTC. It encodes CASSIDSRDRATETQYF.

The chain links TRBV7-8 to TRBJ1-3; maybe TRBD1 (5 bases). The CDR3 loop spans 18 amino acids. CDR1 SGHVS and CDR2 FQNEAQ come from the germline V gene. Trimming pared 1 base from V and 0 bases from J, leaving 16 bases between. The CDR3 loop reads CASSLGGRMGDSGNTIYF. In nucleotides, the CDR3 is TGTGCCAGCAGCTTAGGGGGCCGGATGGGGGACTCTGGAAACACCATATATTTT. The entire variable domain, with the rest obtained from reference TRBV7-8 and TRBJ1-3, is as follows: GAGVSQSPRYKVAKRGQDVALRCDPISGHVSLFWYQQALGQGPEFLTYFQNEAQLDKSGLPSDRFFAERPEGSVSTLKIQRTQQEDSAVYLCASSLGGRMGDSGNTIYFGEGSWLTVV.

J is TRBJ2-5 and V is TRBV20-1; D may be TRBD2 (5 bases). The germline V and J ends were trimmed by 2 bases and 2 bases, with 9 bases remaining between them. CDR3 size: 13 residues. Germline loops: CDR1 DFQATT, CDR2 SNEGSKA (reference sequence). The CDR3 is CSARPGGQETQYF. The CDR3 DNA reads TGCAGTGCTAGACCCGGAGGACAAGAGACCCAGTACTTC.

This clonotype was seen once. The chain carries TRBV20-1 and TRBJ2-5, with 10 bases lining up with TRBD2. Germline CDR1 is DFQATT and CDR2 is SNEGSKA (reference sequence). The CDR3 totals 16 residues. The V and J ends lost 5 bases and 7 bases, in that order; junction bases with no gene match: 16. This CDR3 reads CSALGAGGAETGTQYF. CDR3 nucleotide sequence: TGCAGTGCTTTGGGAGCGGGGGGGGCCGAAACCGGGACCCAGTACTTC.

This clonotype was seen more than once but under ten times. The CDR3 region is CASSLGANQETQYF. DNA for the CDR3: TGTGCCAGCAGCTTAGGGGCTAACCAAGAGACCCAGTACTTC. The chain couples TRBV7-2 to TRBJ2-5; no clear D gene. Per the germline V gene, CDR1 is SGHTA and CDR2 is FQGNSA. The CDR3 sequence is 14 residues long. V shed 1 base and J shed 0 bases, with 6 bases lying between them.

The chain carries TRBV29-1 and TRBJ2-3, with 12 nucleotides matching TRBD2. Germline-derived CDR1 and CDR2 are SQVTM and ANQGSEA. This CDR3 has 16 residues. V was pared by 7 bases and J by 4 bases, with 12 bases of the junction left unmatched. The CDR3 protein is CSAYPPSSGGADTQYF. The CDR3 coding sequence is TGCAGCGCCTACCCCCCTTCTAGCGGGGGGGCAGATACGCAGTATTTT.

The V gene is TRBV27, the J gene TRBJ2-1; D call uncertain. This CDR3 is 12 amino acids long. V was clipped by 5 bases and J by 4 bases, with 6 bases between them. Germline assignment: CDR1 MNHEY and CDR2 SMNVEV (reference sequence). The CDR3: CASSLNYNEQFF. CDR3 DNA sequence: TGTGCCAGCAGTCTAAATTACAATGAGCAGTTCTTC.

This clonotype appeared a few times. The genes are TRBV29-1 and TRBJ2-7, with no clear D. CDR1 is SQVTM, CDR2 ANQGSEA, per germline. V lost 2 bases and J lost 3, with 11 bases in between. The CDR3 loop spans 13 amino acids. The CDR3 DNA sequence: TGCAGCGTTGAACTGGGCAGAGGCTACGAGCAGTACTTC. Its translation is CSVELGRGYEQYF.